The sequence of this TCR beta chain was determined in a study of T cells after yellow fever vaccination. Study-wide findings and caveats: Shared CD4/CD8 clonotypes were a small share, likely from convergent recombination. Clones from primary vaccination mostly reappeared after the booster (less than 98% CD4, approximately 86% CD8). FACS-sorted repertoires could harbor abundant contaminating bulk-population clonotypes.

A process of 5'RACE template switching, which added a universal primer site and UMIs, was used to make TCR cDNA. Via MiXCR, TCRdb re-called the 5' RACE reads, giving one row per CDR3 protein. The profile shows 200,000 to 250,000 distinct CDR3 sequences, approximately 3% of them singletons. This clonotype was found a few times. Antigen unknown. The CDR3 runs to 14 residues. The V and J ends lost 3 bases and 6 bases respectively, with 15 bases between them. CDR1 and CDR2 from the germline V gene are GTSNPN and SVGIG (reference sequence). J is TRBJ1-5 and V is TRBV30; D gene unclear. The sequence was obtained from a man aged 18 to 35 who received the YFV17D yellow fever vaccine. Sequencing was performed on CD4+ T cells sorted from PBMCs, taken 10 days after the yellow fever booster vaccination. As DNA, the CDR3 is TGTGCCTGGAGCGACCTCGACCTTGGTCAGCCCCAGCATTTT. Translating gives CAWSDLDLGQPQHF.